The rows below give T cell receptor beta chains drawn from one sample of a study of siplizumab effects on memory and regulatory T cells. Only in-frame clones appear in the TCRdb table, and some are missing; sequencing was by immunoSEQ multiplex PCR. Among some 65,000 clones, about 90% were seen once, and the ten largest hold about 1.5%. The sample was Tregs sorted from blood. These receptors were obtained from a human donor in good health. The CDR3 runs from the conserved cysteine through the conserved F or W. D genes are given only for firm matches. Clone sizes are given selectively: once, few, many, or a class where the clone is expanded.

CDR3 protein: CASSPDTSRGAFF
CDR3 DNA: TGTGCCAGCTCACCGGACACGTCTCGGGGAGCTTTCTTT
clone size: -
V gene: TRBV18
D gene: -
J gene: TRBJ1-1

CDR3 protein: CATSPVAGINHEQYF
CDR3 DNA: TGTGCCACCAGTCCCGTTGCGGGAATAAATCACGAGCAGTACTTC
clone size: -
V gene: TRBV15
D gene: -
J gene: TRBJ2-7

CDR3 protein: CASSFLSPPYEQYF
CDR3 DNA: TGTGCCAGCAGCTTTCTATCTCCGCCCTACGAGCAGTACTTC
clone size: once
V gene: TRBV11-2
D gene: -
J gene: TRBJ2-7

CDR3 protein: CASSADRGYTEAFF
CDR3 DNA: TGTGCCAGCAGCGCGGACAGGGGTTACACTGAAGCTTTCTTT
clone size: -
V gene: TRBV5-6
D gene: TRBD1
J gene: TRBJ1-1

CDR3 protein: CASSLLRDTIYF
CDR3 DNA: TGTGCCAGCAGCTTACTCCGGGACACCATATATTTT
clone size: -
V gene: TRBV5-6
D gene: -
J gene: TRBJ1-3

CDR3 protein: CSVSRLDGVTQYF
CDR3 DNA: TGCAGCGTTTCTCGTTTGGACGGGGTGACCCAGTACTTC
clone size: once
V gene: TRBV29-1
D gene: -
J gene: TRBJ2-5

CDR3 protein: CASSQGGGLAGSETQYF
CDR3 DNA: TGTGCCAGCAGCCAAGGTGGAGGACTAGCGGGATCAGAGACCCAGTACTTC
clone size: -
V gene: TRBV4-2
D gene: TRBD2
J gene: TRBJ2-5

CDR3 protein: CSVGVAQYF
CDR3 DNA: TGCAGCGTTGGGGTGGCCCAGTACTTC
clone size: few
V gene: TRBV29-1
D gene: -
J gene: TRBJ2-5

CDR3 protein: CASTPGLASNEQFF
CDR3 DNA: TGTGCCAGCACCCCGGGACTAGCCTCCAATGAGCAGTTCTTC
clone size: -
V gene: TRBV19
D gene: TRBD2
J gene: TRBJ2-1

CDR3 protein: CASRGGDNQPQHF
CDR3 DNA: TGTGCCAGTCGAGGTGGCGACAATCAGCCCCAGCATTTT
clone size: -
V gene: TRBV6-5
D gene: -
J gene: TRBJ1-5

CDR3 protein: CASRPGTNEQFF
CDR3 DNA: TGCGCCAGCAGACCCGGCACAAATGAGCAGTTCTTC
clone size: -
V gene: TRBV10-2
D gene: -
J gene: TRBJ2-1

CDR3 protein: CASRSRGQTAEAFF
CDR3 DNA: TGTGCCAGCAGATCGAGGGGGCAGACAGCTGAAGCTTTCTTT
clone size: -
V gene: TRBV5-5
D gene: TRBD1
J gene: TRBJ1-1

CDR3 protein: CSVGRETQYF
CDR3 DNA: TGCAGCGTTGGTCGGGAGACCCAGTACTTC
clone size: -
V gene: TRBV29-1
D gene: -
J gene: TRBJ2-5

CDR3 protein: CASSDVRTGDEKLFF
CDR3 DNA: TGTGCCAGCAGTGACGTCAGGACAGGTGACGAAAAACTGTTTTTT
clone size: -
V gene: TRBV11-2
D gene: TRBD1
J gene: TRBJ1-4

CDR3 protein: CASRHRAGYTF
CDR3 DNA: TGTGCCAGTAGGCACAGGGCCGGCTACACCTTC
clone size: -
V gene: TRBV19
D gene: -
J gene: TRBJ1-2

CDR3 protein: CASRDLSNQPQHF
CDR3 DNA: TGTGCCAGCAGAGACCTTAGCAATCAGCCCCAGCATTTT
clone size: -
V gene: TRBV28
D gene: -
J gene: TRBJ1-5

CDR3 protein: CASSGPNEQFF
CDR3 DNA: TGTGCCAGCTCAGGGCCTAATGAGCAGTTCTTC
clone size: -
V gene: TRBV18
D gene: -
J gene: TRBJ2-1